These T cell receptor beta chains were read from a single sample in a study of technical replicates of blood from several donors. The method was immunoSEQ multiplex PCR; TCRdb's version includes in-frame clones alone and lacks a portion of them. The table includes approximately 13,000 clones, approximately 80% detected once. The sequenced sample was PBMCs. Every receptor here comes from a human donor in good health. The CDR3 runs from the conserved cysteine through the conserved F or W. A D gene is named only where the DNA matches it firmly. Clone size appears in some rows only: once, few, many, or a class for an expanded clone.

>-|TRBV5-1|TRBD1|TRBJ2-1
CASTPTGGHNEQFF
TGCGCCAGCACCCCGACAGGGGGCCACAATGAGCAGTTCTTC
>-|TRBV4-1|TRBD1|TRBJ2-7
CASSPVDRGSYEQYF
TGCGCCAGCAGCCCCGTGGACAGGGGCTCCTACGAGCAGTACTTC
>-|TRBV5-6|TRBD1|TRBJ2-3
CASSLFRRQGASTDTQYF
TGTGCCAGCAGCTTGTTCCGACGACAGGGCGCAAGCACAGATACGCAGTATTTT
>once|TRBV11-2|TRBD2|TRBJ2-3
CASSFPGSGRTQYF
TGTGCCAGCAGCTTCCCGGGTAGCGGGAGAACGCAGTATTTT
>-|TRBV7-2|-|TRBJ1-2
CASSLVGGGGGYTF
TGTGCCAGCAGCTTAGTTGGAGGGGGAGGGGGCTACACCTTC
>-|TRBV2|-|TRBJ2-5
CASSEQSETQYF
TGTGCCAGCAGTGAACAGTCAGAGACCCAGTACTTC
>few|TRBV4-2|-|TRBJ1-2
CASSQVGVRSYGYTF
TGTGCCAGCAGCCAAGTCGGGGTTCGGAGCTATGGCTACACCTTC
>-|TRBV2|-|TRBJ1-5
CASAQGVGQPQHF
TGTGCCAGCGCTCAAGGGGTTGGTCAGCCCCAGCATTTT
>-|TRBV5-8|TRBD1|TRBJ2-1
CASTRQGTSYNEQFF
TGTGCCAGCACTAGACAGGGGACCTCCTACAATGAGCAGTTCTTC
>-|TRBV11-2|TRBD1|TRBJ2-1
CASSRRQGANNEQFF
TGTGCCAGCAGTCGGAGACAGGGGGCCAACAATGAGCAGTTCTTC
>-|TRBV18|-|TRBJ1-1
CASSPLSAGSEAFF
TGTGCCAGCTCACCCCTATCGGCGGGGTCTGAAGCTTTCTTT
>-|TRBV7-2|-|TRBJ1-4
CASSAAAGINEKLFF
TGTGCCAGCAGCGCCGCGGCGGGGATTAATGAAAAACTGTTTTTT
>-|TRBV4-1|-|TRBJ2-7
CASSQTDVEYEQYF
TGCGCCAGCAGCCAAACCGACGTGGAGTACGAGCAGTACTTC
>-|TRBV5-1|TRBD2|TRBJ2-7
CASSLSGGTSFSYEQYF
TGCGCCAGCAGCTTGTCTGGCGGGACTAGCTTTTCCTACGAGCAGTACTTC
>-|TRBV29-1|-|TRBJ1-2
CSVEADKYGYTF
TGCAGCGTTGAGGCAGACAAATATGGCTACACCTTC
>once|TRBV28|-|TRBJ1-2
CASSPYRQLLNYGYTF
TGTGCCAGCAGCCCGTATAGACAGCTACTTAACTATGGCTACACCTTC
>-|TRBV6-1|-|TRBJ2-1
CASSELVSAANYNEQFF
TGTGCCAGCAGTGAATTGGTCTCGGCAGCGAACTACAATGAGCAGTTCTTC
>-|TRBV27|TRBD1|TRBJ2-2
CASSFGTVAGELFF
TGTGCCAGCAGTTTCGGGACAGTTGCCGGGGAGCTGTTTTTT
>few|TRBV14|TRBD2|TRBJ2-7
CASSQATTSAAYEQYF
TGTGCCAGCAGCCAAGCTACCACTAGCGCTGCGTACGAGCAGTACTTC
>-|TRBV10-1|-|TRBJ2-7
CASSRETTDEQYF
TGCGCCAGCAGTAGGGAGACAACCGACGAGCAGTACTTC
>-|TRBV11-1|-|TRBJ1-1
CASSFSWGPEAFF
TGTGCCAGCAGCTTTTCTTGGGGGCCTGAAGCTTTCTTT
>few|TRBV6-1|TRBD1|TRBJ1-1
CASSEAPGQGNTEAFF
TGTGCCAGCAGTGAAGCCCCGGGACAGGGTAACACTGAAGCTTTCTTT
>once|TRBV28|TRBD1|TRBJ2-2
CASTRQGLAGELFF
TGTGCCAGCACCCGACAGGGCTTAGCCGGGGAGCTGTTTTTT
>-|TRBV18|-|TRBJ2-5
CASSPTPRGETQYF
TGTGCCAGCTCACCGACGCCCAGGGGTGAGACCCAGTACTTC
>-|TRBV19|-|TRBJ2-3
CASSIGLWSQGQYF
TGTGCCAGTAGTATAGGGTTATGGAGCCAGGGGCAGTATTTT
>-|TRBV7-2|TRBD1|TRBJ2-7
CASSPSGQGAGYEQYF
TGTGCCAGCAGCCCCAGTGGGCAGGGGGCAGGTTACGAGCAGTACTTC
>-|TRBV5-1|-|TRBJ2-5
CASSKHRDSPLLTQYF
TGCGCCAGCAGCAAGCACAGGGATTCACCCCTCTTGACCCAGTACTTC
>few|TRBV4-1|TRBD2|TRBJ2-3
CASSHPGLAGGSEADTQYF
TGCGCCAGCAGCCACCCCGGACTAGCGGGAGGGAGTGAAGCAGATACGCAGTATTTT
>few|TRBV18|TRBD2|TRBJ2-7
CASSPTSDEQYF
TGTGCCAGCTCACCGACTAGCGACGAGCAGTACTTC
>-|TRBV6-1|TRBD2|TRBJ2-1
CASRTPAGGPSEQFF
TGTGCCAGCAGGACCCCAGCGGGAGGGCCTAGCGAGCAGTTCTTC
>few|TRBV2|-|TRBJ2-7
CASSALYEQYF
TGTGCCAGCAGTGCCCTCTACGAGCAGTACTTC
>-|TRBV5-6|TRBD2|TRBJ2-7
CASSLPSGRPSSYEQYF
TGTGCCAGCAGCTTGCCTAGCGGGAGACCCAGCTCCTACGAGCAGTACTTC
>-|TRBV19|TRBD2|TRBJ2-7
CASSSRTSGTEQYF
TGTGCCAGTAGTTCCCGGACTAGCGGGACCGAGCAGTACTTC
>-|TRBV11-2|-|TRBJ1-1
CASSLGLNTEAFF
TGTGCCAGCAGCTTAGGGCTTAACACTGAAGCTTTCTTT
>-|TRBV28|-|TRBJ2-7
CASTLGLISYEQYF
TGTGCCAGCACCCTGGGACTGATCTCCTACGAGCAGTACTTC
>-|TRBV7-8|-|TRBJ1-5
CASSLARYSNQPQHF
TGTGCCAGCAGCTTAGCGCGGTATAGCAATCAGCCCCAGCATTTT
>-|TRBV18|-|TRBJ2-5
CASSPAPGKQETQYF
TGTGCCAGCTCCCCAGCGCCGGGAAAACAAGAGACCCAGTACTTC
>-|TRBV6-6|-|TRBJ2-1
CASSTVARLRDEQFF
TGTGCCAGCAGTACCGTCGCCAGGTTAAGAGATGAGCAGTTCTTC
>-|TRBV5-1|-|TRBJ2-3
CASMTSSTDTQYF
TGCGCCAGCATGACTTCTAGCACAGATACGCAGTATTTT
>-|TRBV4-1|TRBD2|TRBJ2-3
CASSQATSGDTQYF
TGCGCCAGCAGCCAAGCGACTAGCGGAGATACGCAGTATTTT
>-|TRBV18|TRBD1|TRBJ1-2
CASSPPPGQNSIWYGYTF
TGTGCCAGCTCACCACCCCCGGGACAGAACTCAATTTGGTATGGCTACACCTTC
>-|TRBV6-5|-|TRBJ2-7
CASSYGQTTYEQYF
TGTGCCAGCAGTTACGGCCAAACCACCTACGAGCAGTACTTC
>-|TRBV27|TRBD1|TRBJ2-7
CASSRQPGQAYEQYF
TGTGCCAGCAGTCGACAACCGGGACAGGCCTACGAGCAGTACTTC
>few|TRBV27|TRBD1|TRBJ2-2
CASSILTGGGGGELFF
TGTGCCAGCAGCATCTTGACAGGGGGGGGCGGCGGGGAGCTGTTTTTT
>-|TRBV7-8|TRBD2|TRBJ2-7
CASRSSGTYEQYF
TGTGCCAGCAGGTCTAGCGGGACGTACGAGCAGTACTTC
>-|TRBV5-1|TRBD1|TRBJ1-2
CASSEDRELNYGYTF
TGCGCCAGCAGCGAAGACAGGGAGCTGAACTATGGCTACACCTTC
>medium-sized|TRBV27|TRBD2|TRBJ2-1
CASSSTSAGEQFF
TGTGCCAGCAGTTCTACTAGCGCGGGTGAGCAGTTCTTC
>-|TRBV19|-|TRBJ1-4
CASSEQGKLFF
TGTGCCAGTAGTGAACAGGGAAAACTGTTTTTT
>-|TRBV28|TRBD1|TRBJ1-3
CASSLFFGTGGSGNTIYF
TGTGCCAGCAGTTTATTCTTCGGGACAGGGGGCTCTGGAAACACCATATATTTT
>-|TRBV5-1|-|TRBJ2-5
CASSLVQGRETQYF
TGCGCCAGCAGCTTGGTACAGGGCAGAGAGACCCAGTACTTC
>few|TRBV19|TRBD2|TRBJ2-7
CASTPTGLANEQYF
TGTGCCAGTACCCCAACGGGACTAGCGAACGAGCAGTACTTC
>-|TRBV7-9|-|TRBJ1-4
CASSLVQGGEKLFF
TGTGCCAGCAGCTTAGTCCAGGGAGGAGAAAAACTGTTTTTT
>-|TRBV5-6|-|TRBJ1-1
CASSLLTANTEAFF
TGTGCCAGCAGCTTGTTAACAGCGAACACTGAAGCTTTCTTT
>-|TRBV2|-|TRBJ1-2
CASNQDRNNYGYTF
TGTGCCAGCAACCAGGACAGAAACAACTATGGCTACACCTTC
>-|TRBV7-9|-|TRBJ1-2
CASSLSPIFGYTF
TGTGCCAGCAGCTTATCCCCAATTTTTGGCTACACCTTC